Below are 20 T cell receptor beta chains sequenced from a single sample in a study of blood T cell repertoires in COVID-19 (TCRdb year 2020). The library was built by means of the immunoSEQ multiplex PCR assay. Drawn from immuneACCESS, this table holds only the in-frame rearrangements with V and J called that TCRdb kept. Clones are partly lost; checked studies trace under half to an unresolved V gene and leave the rest unexplained. Here the sample has some 160,000 clones; approximately 91% occur a single time. The ten biggest clones cover around 5% of the sample. Sequenced material: peripheral blood. All receptors derive from a man aged 18 to 30 with COVID-19, enrolled during active disease.

The rearrangement joins TRBV7-9 to TRBJ2-7; D is possibly TRBD1 (5 bases). The germline CDR1 and CDR2 sequences are SEHNR and FQNEAQ (reference sequence). There are 12 residues in the CDR3. V lost 10 bases to trimming and J lost 7 bases, with 17 bases between them. The chain's CDR3 is CATGFPGKEQYF. CDR3 nucleotide sequence: TGTGCCACTGGATTTCCAGGGAAAGAGCAGTACTTC.

The chain recombines TRBV27 with TRBJ1-2; 9 bases fit TRBD1. Germline-derived CDR1 and CDR2 are MNHEY and SMNVEV (reference sequence). The ends lost 5 bases at V and 5 bases at J; junction bases unmatched: 9. The CDR3 covers 15 residues. The CDR3 DNA reads TGTGCCAGCAGTCACGACAGGGGGGGGAGTTATGGCTACACCTTC. Its protein product is CASSHDRGGSYGYTF.

The J gene is TRBJ2-1, the V gene TRBV10-1; no clear D. V gave up 10 bases and J gave up 8 bases, with 12 bases separating them. The CDR3 runs 11 residues. Germline V CDR1 and CDR2: WNHNN, SYGVQD (reference sequence). CDR3 bases: TGCGCCAACTTGACTCTGGATGAGCAGTTCTTC. This sequence encodes CANLTLDEQFF.

The chain is built from TRBV15 and TRBJ1-3; a possible D gene is TRBD1 (5 bases). CDR3 length: 17 residues. The germline CDR1 and CDR2 sequences are LNHNV and YYDKDF (reference sequence). V lost 2 bases and J lost 0, with 14 bases in between. Written as DNA, the CDR3 is TGTGCCACCAGCAGACGGAGGGACGTACACTCTGGAAACACCATATATTTT. It codes for CATSRRRDVHSGNTIYF.

The V gene is TRBV28, the J gene TRBJ1-5; 8 positions match TRBD1. The CDR3 runs to 14 residues. V lost 1 base to trimming and J lost 9 bases; unmatched junction nucleotides: 5. Per the germline V gene, CDR1 is MDHEN and CDR2 is SYDVKM. CDR3 DNA: TGTGCCAGCAGTTTATTGTCAGGGGGCCGGCCCCAGCATTTT. Its protein is CASSLLSGGRPQHF. The variable domain in full, with the rest retrieved from reference TRBV28 and TRBJ1-5, is DVKVTQSSRYLVKRTGEKVFLECVQDMDHENMFWYRQDPGLGLRLIYFSYDVKMKEKGDIPEGYSVSREKKERFSLILESASTNQTSMYLCASSLLSGGRPQHFGDGTRLSIL.

This chain links TRBV19 with TRBJ1-1, with D unclear. The germline CDR1 and CDR2 sequences are LNHDA and SQIVND (reference sequence). The CDR3 runs to 14 residues. Between the trimmed V and J ends, which lost 3 bases and 1 base, there was a span of 9 bases. The CDR3: CASSISLSNTEAFF. The DNA for the CDR3 is TGTGCCAGTAGTATTTCCCTCTCGAACACTGAAGCTTTCTTT.

V usage is TRBV29-1 and J usage is TRBJ2-7; 8 positions agree with TRBD1. V shed 5 bases and J 2 bases; nucleotides not matched to a gene: 14. CDR1 is SQVTM, CDR2 ANQGSEA, per germline. There are 16 residues in the CDR3. The CDR3 sequence: CSVMATSQGVPYEQYF. DNA of the CDR3: TGCAGCGTTATGGCAACCTCACAGGGGGTCCCCTACGAGCAGTACTTC.

The DNA of the CDR3 is TGTGCCAGCAGTTACACTCCCGGGGGTTTGAGCACTGAAGCTTTCTTT. As protein: CASSYTPGGLSTEAFF. The rearrangement joins TRBV6-5 to TRBJ1-1, with D perhaps TRBD1 (5 bases). Germline CDR1 reads MNHEY; CDR2 reads SVGAGI. The CDR3 is made up of 16 amino acids. The V end lost 2 bases, the J end lost 4 bases, and 17 bases lay between the germline ends.

The V and J genes are TRBV11-2 and TRBJ2-7, with a tentative D call TRBD2 (6 bases). Germline CDR1 and CDR2: SGHAT and FQNNGV. Trimming removed 1 base at V and 7 bases at J, with 11 bases between. The CDR3 is 13 residues long. In DNA form, the CDR3 reads TGTGCCAGCAGCTTAGTGGTGGGGGGAGAGCAGTACTTC. It translates to CASSLVVGGEQYF. The full variable domain, completed using reference TRBV11-2 and TRBJ2-7, is EAGVAQSPRYKIIEKRQSVAFWCNPISGHATLYWYQQILGQGPKLLIQFQNNGVVDDSQLPKDRFSAERLKGVDSTLKIQPAKLEDSAVYLCASSLVVGGEQYFGPGTRLTVT.

CDR3: CAISRTSNEQFF. The CDR3 DNA reads as TGTGCCATCAGTCGGACTAGCAATGAGCAGTTCTTC. This sequence joins TRBV10-3 and TRBJ2-1; 7 nucleotides line up with TRBD2. Per the germline V gene, CDR1 is ENHRY and CDR2 is SYGVKD. Trimming cost V 5 bases and J 6 bases; bases outside gene matches: 1. This CDR3 comprises 12 residues.

The J gene is TRBJ1-1, the V gene TRBV5-1, with 12 bases identical to TRBD1. CDR3 length: 14 residues. CDR1 SGHRS and CDR2 YFSETQ come from the germline V gene. The V gene end was trimmed by 5 bases and the J gene end by 7 bases; junction bases not matched to a gene: 6. The CDR3 loop is CASSRGQGAFEAFF. The DNA for the CDR3 is TGCGCCAGCAGTCGGGGACAGGGGGCTTTTGAAGCTTTCTTT.

This chain joins TRBV3-1 (or the pseudogene TRBV3-2) and TRBJ2-7; 9 bases align to TRBD2. The germline gives CDR1 LGHDT, CDR2 YNNKEL (reference sequence). CDR3 length: 16 amino acids. The V gene end was trimmed by 8 bases and the J gene end by 4 bases; junction bases not matched to a gene: 15. The CDR3 DNA is TGTGCCAGCCTAAACACCGCCAGCGGGGGGAAATACGAGCAGTACTTC. Its protein is CASLNTASGGKYEQYF.

The chain has TRBV2 and TRBJ1-5; 9 bases are a match to TRBD1. Germline V CDR1 and CDR2: SNHLY, FYNNEI. The CDR3 has 17 residues. V dropped 5 bases and J dropped 0; count of bases not matched to a gene: 8. The CDR3 bases are TGTGCCAGCAGTACCGGGACAGGGAGGTATAGCAATCAGCCCCAGCATTTT. Protein sequence: CASSTGTGRYSNQPQHF.

The chain has TRBV5-1 and TRBJ1-1, with a tentative D call TRBD1 (6 bases). Between the trimmed V and J ends, which lost 0 bases and 6 bases, there was a span of 9 bases. The CDR3 loop spans 13 amino acids. Germline V gives CDR1 SGHRS, CDR2 YFSETQ. In DNA form, the CDR3 reads TGCGCCAGCAGCTTGGCGGGGGGCGCTGAAGCTTTCTTT. This sequence encodes CASSLAGGAEAFF.

This clone was counted only a few times. The CDR3 reads CATSSMEGEGHTDTQYF. CDR3 DNA sequence: TGTGCCACCAGCAGCATGGAGGGAGAGGGGCACACAGATACGCAGTATTTT. The chain is built from TRBV15 and TRBJ2-3, with D possibly TRBD2 on 6 matching bases. CDR3 length: 17 amino acids. CDR1 is LNHNV and CDR2 is YYDKDF in the germline V gene (reference sequence). With 3 bases removed from V and 2 bases from J, the gap between germline ends came to 18 bases.

The rearrangement uses TRBV24-1 and TRBJ2-1, with TRBD2 identical over 12 bases. CDR1 KGHDR and CDR2 SFDVKD come from the germline V gene. The CDR3 is 19 residues long. V dropped 1 base and J dropped 3; count of bases not matched to a gene: 9. The CDR3 region is CATSDLTGTSGSGYNEQFF. For the CDR3, the DNA is TGTGCCACCAGTGATTTAACCGGGACTAGCGGGTCGGGCTACAATGAGCAGTTCTTC.

The V and J genes are TRBV10-1 and TRBJ2-2; D call uncertain. Between the trimmed V and J ends, which lost 4 bases and 4 bases, there was a span of 7 bases. In germline, CDR1 is WNHNN, CDR2 SYGVQD (reference sequence). The length of the CDR3 is 13 residues. The CDR3, as DNA: TGCGCCAGCAGTGGGGCTTCCACCGGGGAGCTGTTTTTT. This translates into CASSGASTGELFF.

The chain recombines TRBV5-1 with TRBJ2-3; D is perhaps TRBD2 (5 bases). Trimming removed 0 bases from V and 7 bases from J, with 9 bases in between. The CDR3 is 13 residues long. Germline V CDR1 and CDR2: SGHRS, YFSETQ. The CDR3 protein is CASSLAGVNTQYF. The CDR3, as DNA: TGCGCCAGCAGCTTGGCCGGGGTAAATACGCAGTATTTT.

The rearrangement joins TRBV30 to TRBJ1-2, with D maybe TRBD1 (5 bases). This CDR3 has 13 amino acids. Germline CDR1 is GTSNPN and CDR2 is SVGIG (reference sequence). V lost 0 bases and J 8 bases, leaving 13 bases between the germline ends. The CDR3, as DNA: TGTGCCTGGAGTGTGTCAGGGCCATGGGGCTACACCTTC. It encodes CAWSVSGPWGYTF.

J is TRBJ1-2 and V is TRBV7-7, with TRBD1 identical over 9 bases. Unmatched junction bases numbered 4, after V lost 6 bases and J lost 2 bases. The CDR3 extends over 14 amino acids. CDR1 SSHAT and CDR2 FNYEAQ come from the germline V gene (reference sequence). Here the CDR3 reads CASSPDRGNYGYTF. In DNA, the CDR3 is TGTGCCAGCAGTCCAGACAGGGGGAACTATGGCTACACCTTC.